One sample yielded the 30 T cell receptor beta chains listed below, sequenced in a study of T-cell reconstitution after alpha-beta-depleted transplantation in children. The library targeted TCRbeta and was prepared with unique molecular identifiers. Each CDR3 protein is one row after TCRdb ran MiXCR on the PCR reads. Of 300,000 to 400,000 distinct CDR3 sequences listed, 13% are singletons. Sequencing was performed on PBMCs, taken from the stem cell graft. Receptors originate from a human donor who donated a stem cell graft to a child with Fanconi anemia.

This clonotype has only a few counts. The junction differs from germline at one of its ends, possibly a read error. The chain is built from TRBV3-1 and TRBJ1-5; D remains unclear. The CDR3 is made up of 12 amino acids. CDR1 LGHDT and CDR2 YNNKEL come from the germline V gene (reference sequence). The CDR3 nucleotides are TGTGCCAGCAGCCAAGACAAAACCCCTTTGCCCTTT. This translates into CASSQDKTPLPF.

This clonotype was detected a few times. This sequence joins TRBV20-1 and TRBJ1-3; 7 bases align to TRBD1. V dropped 6 bases and J dropped 2; count of bases not matched to a gene: 7. Germline-derived CDR1 and CDR2 are DFQATT and SNEGSKA (reference sequence). The CDR3 is 14 amino acids. The CDR3 spells CSARSDRAGNTIYF. The DNA of the CDR3 is TGCAGTGCCCGCAGTGACAGGGCTGGAAACACCATATATTTT.

The genes are TRBV18 and TRBJ2-7, with D hard to call. V lost 0 bases and J lost 6, with 9 bases in between. The CDR3 consists of 13 residues. Germline V CDR1 and CDR2: KGHSH, LQKENI. The CDR3 loop is CASSPPNGPEQYF. CDR3 DNA: TGTGCCAGCTCACCACCGAATGGCCCCGAGCAGTACTTC.

This clonotype was seen only a few times. V and J are TRBV5-1 and TRBJ1-1; D is unresolved. The CDR3 totals 15 residues. The germline gives CDR1 SGHRS, CDR2 YFSETQ. The V gene lost 0 bases and the J gene lost 1 base, with 10 bases spanning the gap. This chain's CDR3 is CASSLVGAGNTEAFF. CDR3 DNA: TGCGCCAGCAGCTTGGTAGGAGCAGGGAACACTGAAGCTTTCTTT.

This clonotype was counted ten times or more. This chain links TRBV20-1 with TRBJ2-2, with a tentative D call TRBD1 (6 bases). V shed 0 bases and J shed 4 bases, with 12 bases lying between them. Germline lookup yields CDR1 DFQATT and CDR2 SNEGSKA (reference sequence). The CDR3 extends over 15 amino acids. In DNA form, the CDR3 reads TGCAGTGCTAGAGATTCTGGGGGCGCCACCGGGGAGCTGTTTTTT. It is translated as CSARDSGGATGELFF.

The chain links TRBV9 to TRBJ2-3; D is perhaps TRBD2 (6 bases). V lost 4 bases and J 0 bases, leaving 12 bases between the germline ends. Germline values: CDR1 SGDLS, CDR2 YYNGEE. The CDR3 covers 15 residues. In DNA, the CDR3 is TGTGCCAGCAGCACGGGACTCACAAGCACAGATACGCAGTATTTT. Encoded protein: CASSTGLTSTDTQYF.

The chain joins TRBV29-1 to TRBJ2-2; D unresolved. Germline V gene lookup returns CDR1 SQVTM and CDR2 ANQGSEA. V was clipped by 3 bases and J by 2 bases, with 10 bases between them. The CDR3 is 14 amino acids. This CDR3 is CSVDAGTNTGELFF. The CDR3 DNA reads as TGCAGCGTTGATGCAGGAACTAACACCGGGGAGCTGTTTTTT.

This rearrangement joins TRBV6-2 or TRBV6-3 to TRBJ2-4, with a possible D match to TRBD2 (6 bases). CDR1 and CDR2 (germline): MNHEY, SVGEGT. This CDR3 has 14 amino acids. The V end was cut by 2 bases, the J end by 6 bases, with 11 bases between. The CDR3 DNA sequence: TGTGCCAGCAGTTACCGGGGGAGCTTAAACATTCAGTACTTC. As protein: CASSYRGSLNIQYF.

This clonotype has only a few counts. The gene calls are TRBV6-5 and TRBJ1-5, with D perhaps matching TRBD1 (5 bases). This CDR3 has 18 amino acids. The V end lost 6 bases, the J end lost 4 bases, and 25 bases lay between the germline ends. Germline loops: CDR1 MNHEY, CDR2 SVGAGI. CDR3 protein: CASRPYGRGYPANQPQHF. The CDR3 bases are TGTGCCAGCAGGCCTTATGGGAGGGGATACCCAGCGAATCAGCCCCAGCATTTT.

This sequence joins TRBV29-1 and TRBJ2-3; D ambiguous. The germline V and J ends were trimmed by 2 bases and 2 bases, with 2 bases remaining between them. The CDR3 has 11 amino acids. Germline V gives CDR1 SQVTM, CDR2 ANQGSEA. CDR3: CSVELTDTQYF. CDR3 in DNA: TGCAGCGTTGAACTCACAGATACGCAGTATTTT.

The sample holds a few counts of this clonotype. The chain links TRBV15 to TRBJ2-4, with a tentative D call TRBD1 (5 bases). The CDR3 loop spans 16 amino acids. Germline values: CDR1 LNHNV, CDR2 YYDKDF (reference sequence). V was shortened by 4 bases and J by 0 bases, with 13 bases between the two germline ends. This CDR3 is CATSTGALLAKNIQYF. CDR3 nucleotides: TGTGCCACCAGCACTGGGGCCCTCTTAGCCAAAAACATTCAGTACTTC.

The chain uses TRBV4-2 and TRBJ1-3; 8 positions match TRBD1. The CDR3 totals 17 residues. The germline CDR1 and CDR2 sequences are LGHNA and YNFKEQ. The ends lost 2 bases at V and 0 bases at J; junction bases unmatched: 6. The CDR3 coding sequence is TGTGCCAGCAGCCAAACGGACAGGGCGATCTCTGGAAACACCATATATTTT. It codes for CASSQTDRAISGNTIYF.

This chain uses TRBV29-1 with TRBJ2-5, with 11 positions matching TRBD1. The CDR3 contains 13 residues. V was clipped by 6 bases and J by 5 bases; unmatched bases: 5. Germline V gene sequence: CDR1 SQVTM, CDR2 ANQGSEA. The CDR3 reads CSVDRGRLETQYF. DNA of the CDR3: TGCAGCGTGGACAGGGGGCGATTGGAGACCCAGTACTTC.

This clonotype has just a few counts. The genes are TRBV5-1 and TRBJ2-7; D may be TRBD2 (6 bases). Germline CDR1 is SGHRS and CDR2 is YFSETQ. Trimming pared 0 bases from V and 5 bases from J, leaving 12 bases between. The CDR3 has 14 residues. CDR3 protein: CASSLARTTNEQYF. The CDR3 nucleotides read TGCGCCAGCAGCTTGGCCCGGACTACCAACGAGCAGTACTTC. Combining the CDR3 with reference TRBV5-1 and TRBJ2-7 gives the whole variable domain KAGVTQTPRYLIKTRGQQVTLSCSPISGHRSVSWYQQTPGQGLQFLFEYFSETQRNKGNFPGRFSGRQFSNSRSEMNVSTLELGDSALYLCASSLARTTNEQYFGPGTRLTVT.

The rearrangement joins TRBV7-9 to TRBJ1-2, with 8 bases that match TRBD1. CDR1 is SEHNR, CDR2 FQNEAQ, per germline (reference sequence). This CDR3 spans 13 amino acids. The V and J ends lost 5 bases and 3 bases, in that order; junction bases with no gene match: 2. This chain's CDR3 is CASSVQGDYGYTF. For the CDR3, the DNA is TGTGCCAGCAGCGTACAGGGGGACTATGGCTACACCTTC.

This clonotype was detected a few times. The chain links TRBV4-2 to TRBJ2-6; D gene unclear. The CDR3 has 15 amino acids. Germline V gives CDR1 LGHNA, CDR2 YNFKEQ. V was clipped by 4 bases and J by 4 bases, with 11 bases between them. CDR3 loop: CASSLNARGANVLTF. The CDR3 nucleotides are TGTGCCAGCAGCCTAAATGCGCGAGGGGCCAACGTCCTGACTTTC.

The J gene is TRBJ2-7, the V gene TRBV5-1, with 10 bases that match TRBD1. The germline V gene encodes CDR1 SGHRS and CDR2 YFSETQ. The trim removed 0 bases at V and 3 bases at J, leaving 3 bases unmatched. The CDR3 length is 15 residues. Here the CDR3 reads CASSLAGQGFYEQYF. CDR3 sequence (DNA): TGCGCCAGCAGCTTGGCGGGACAGGGGTTCTACGAGCAGTACTTC. The variable domain in full, with the rest retrieved from reference TRBV5-1 and TRBJ2-7, is KAGVTQTPRYLIKTRGQQVTLSCSPISGHRSVSWYQQTPGQGLQFLFEYFSETQRNKGNFPGRFSGRQFSNSRSEMNVSTLELGDSALYLCASSLAGQGFYEQYFGPGTRLTVT.

In this sample, this clonotype turned up a few times. The rearrangement joins TRBV27 to TRBJ2-1; D call uncertain. The length of the CDR3 is 11 residues. The germline gives CDR1 MNHEY, CDR2 SMNVEV (reference sequence). V lost 6 bases to trimming and J lost 11 bases, with 11 bases between them. CDR3 protein: CASRVGIKQFF. The DNA for the CDR3 is TGTGCCAGCAGAGTGGGAATAAAGCAGTTCTTC.

The table lists this clonotype with a few counts. This chain uses TRBV27 with TRBJ1-2; possibly TRBD1 for D (5 bases). The CDR3 is made up of 15 amino acids. Trimming took 3 bases from V and 6 from J, leaving 17 bases between them. The germline gives CDR1 MNHEY, CDR2 SMNVEV (reference sequence). CDR3 sequence (DNA): TGTGCCAGCAGTTTCAGCGATGGGCCAGGGAATGGCTACACCTTC. It is translated as CASSFSDGPGNGYTF.

This clonotype was counted between two and nine times. The chain combines TRBV15 with TRBJ2-1; 9 bases are shared with TRBD1. CDR1 LNHNV and CDR2 YYDKDF come from the germline V gene (reference sequence). CDR3 length: 17 residues. After removal of 3 bases from V and 10 bases from J, the junction contained 16 bases not matched to a gene. The CDR3 DNA reads TGTGCCACCAGCAGCCGCACGGGGGACAGGGTTCTTCGCGAGCAGTTCTTC. It encodes CATSSRTGDRVLREQFF.

This clonotype has a count of ten or more. The V gene is TRBV25-1, the J gene TRBJ1-1; D gene ambiguous. Germline V lookup: CDR1 MGHDK, CDR2 SYGVNS. This CDR3 has 11 residues. V was pared by 11 bases and J by 0 bases, with 7 bases between. The CDR3 reads CASLMNTEAFF. The CDR3 DNA sequence: TGTGCCTCACTCATGAACACTGAAGCTTTCTTT.

Only a few counts were recorded for this clonotype. CDR3 sequence reads: CASSRWTGPQETQYF. Here the CDR3 DNA reads TGTGCCAGCAGCCGTTGGACGGGACCTCAAGAGACCCAGTACTTC. V and J are TRBV7-2 and TRBJ2-5; either TRBD1 or TRBD2 may fit D (5 bases each). CDR1 SGHTA and CDR2 FQGNSA come from the germline V gene. This CDR3 spans 15 amino acids. The germline V and J ends were trimmed by 5 bases and 2 bases, with 15 bases remaining between them.

This clonotype was counted a few times. V usage is TRBV6-5 and J usage is TRBJ2-1; TRBD2 is a possible D gene (6 bases). Germline V gives CDR1 MNHEY, CDR2 SVGAGI. CDR3 length equals 17 residues. V was clipped by 5 bases and J by 2 bases, with 19 bases between them. This chain's CDR3 is CASSLNSGAGTYNEQFF. CDR3 DNA sequence: TGTGCCAGCAGTCTCAACTCCGGGGCGGGGACCTACAATGAGCAGTTCTTC.

This clonotype showed up many times. The V and J genes are TRBV7-8 and TRBJ2-3; 7 bases map to TRBD2. Per germline, CDR1 SGHVS and CDR2 FQNEAQ. V dropped 5 bases and J dropped 2; count of bases not matched to a gene: 10. The CDR3 consists of 16 residues. The CDR3 here is CASSPSSSGPTDTQYF. The CDR3 DNA is TGTGCCAGCAGCCCCAGCTCTAGCGGACCCACAGATACGCAGTATTTT.

This clonotype was observed many times. V is TRBV6-5 and J is TRBJ1-1; D gene ambiguous. CDR1 MNHEY and CDR2 SVGAGI come from the germline V gene. The V end lost 6 bases, the J end lost 4 bases, and 9 bases lay between the germline ends. CDR3 length equals 12 residues. The CDR3 DNA follows: TGTGCCAGCAGCTCTCCCGGCACTGAAGCTTTCTTT. It is translated as CASSSPGTEAFF.

This clonotype has ten or more counts. This chain joins TRBV12-3 or TRBV12-4 and TRBJ1-1, with unresolved D. Between the trimmed V and J ends, which lost 2 bases and 8 bases, there was a span of 12 bases. This CDR3 has 13 amino acids. The CDR3 DNA is TGTGCCAGCAGTTTAACGAGTAGCTCGGAAGCTTTCTTT. This codes for CASSLTSSSEAFF.

This chain joins TRBV18 and TRBJ2-4; no clear D. V was cut by 3 bases and J by 0 bases, with 9 bases left in between. In germline, CDR1 is KGHSH, CDR2 LQKENI. The CDR3 is 15 residues long. The CDR3 protein is CASSPLGEAKNIQYF. In DNA, the CDR3 is TGTGCCAGCTCACCGCTTGGAGAAGCCAAAAACATTCAGTACTTC.

The genes are TRBV7-9 and TRBJ2-5; 11 nucleotides align to TRBD1. The germline CDR1 and CDR2 sequences are SEHNR and FQNEAQ (reference sequence). The junction had 4 bases not matched to a gene; V was cut back by 0 bases and J by 1 base. The CDR3 totals 17 residues. The CDR3 spells CASSLAQGTGGQETQYF. DNA of the CDR3: TGTGCCAGCAGCTTAGCGCAGGGGACAGGGGGCCAAGAGACCCAGTACTTC.

This clonotype showed up just a few times. The rearrangement uses TRBV11-2 and TRBJ1-1; no clear D. CDR1 and CDR2 (germline): SGHAT, FQNNGV. Trimming shortened V by 5 bases and J by 0 bases, and 19 bases separated the two germline ends. CDR3 length: 17 amino acids. DNA of the CDR3: TGTGCCAGCAGCCCGCGGTCATCTTTGGAAATGAACACTGAAGCTTTCTTT. Protein: CASSPRSSLEMNTEAFF.

The chain combines TRBV11-1 with TRBJ1-2; TRBD1 aligns across 8 bases. CDR3 length equals 16 residues. CDR1 and CDR2 (germline): SGHAT, FQDESV (reference sequence). The J segment lost 4 bases and the V segment lost 5 bases, leaving 12 bases of the junction unmatched. For the CDR3, the DNA is TGTGCCAGCAGCGTAACAGGACAGGGCAGGAGCTATGGCTACACCTTC. This encodes CASSVTGQGRSYGYTF. The variable domain in full, with the rest retrieved from reference TRBV11-1 and TRBJ1-2, is EAEVAQSPRYKITEKSQAVAFWCDPISGHATLYWYRQILGQGPELLVQFQDESVVDDSQLPKDRFSAERLKGVDSTLKIQPAELGDSAMYLCASSVTGQGRSYGYTFGSGTRLTVV.